This TCR beta chain was sequenced in a study of CD8+ T cells in alopecia areata. Overall study: Treated patients were given oral tofacitinib, which was dosed at 5 to 10 mg twice daily. Tofacitinib ran for 6 to 18 months before 6 months off drug. Disease severity was quantified as SALT score of affected scalp area.

The study, taken as a whole, reports: Tofacitinib produced a significant decrease in scalp clonality and in expanded CD8+ clones among the top 100.

Treatment specified: oral pan-JAK inhibitor, 5-10 mg twice daily. RNA, once extracted, was reverse transcribed into cDNA for use as the sequencing template. The assay was immunoSEQ multiplex PCR, and TCRdb's table has in-frame clones only and misses some. The table records around 180,000 clones, 60% of them present only once. V lost 1 base and J lost 4; bases outside the gene matches: 2. This CDR3 is 14 amino acids long. The germline gives CDR1 SGHTA, CDR2 FQGNSA. Concerning this clone: Its antigen is as yet unknown.

The rearrangement links TRBV7-2 to TRBJ2-5, with 8 nucleotides matching TRBD1. The sequences come from CD4+ T cells sorted from blood, collected at week 24, from a patient treated with tofacitinib. The clonotype originates from a human donor with alopecia areata. The CDR3 region has the DNA TGTGCCAGCAGCTTAGGCAGGGGGCGAGAGACCCAGTACTTC. This encodes CASSLGRGRETQYF.